This T cell receptor beta chain originates from a study of blood T cell repertoires in COVID-19 (dated by TCRdb to the early 2020s). For context, the study as a whole: Collaborator samples came from the United States, Italy and Spain and covered acute and convalescent phases of COVID-19. The material from the prospective study consisted of cDNA or gDNA derived from T cells, B-cell-depleted T cells, or PBMCs. Subjects who had been exposed to COVID-19, were actively infected with it, or had recovered from it provided the deeply sampled blood TCRbeta repertoires that made up the dataset. The repertoires were released in a freely available public database meant as a resource for research on the immune response to SARS-CoV-2. Samples came from the ongoing ImmuneRACE study (first 160 participants) plus 1,254 subjects from 6 global collaborators. The sample metadata nearly always contained a de-identified subject ID, COVID-19 status, age in years and sex. HLA class I and class II types, where available, came from metadata supplied by the sample provider rather than from assay-based typing. General conclusions and limits of the study: The quantity of clinical and demographic metadata differed by source and by participant and was supplied without curation.

Another Seattle source contributed samples from volunteer blood donors who had recovered from COVID-19. Whole blood was collected in K2EDTA tubes by collaborating institutions according to the institutions' own protocols. For TCRbeta analysis, collaborator samples were shipped as frozen whole blood, as isolated PBMCs, or as DNA extracted from either sample type. The junction carries 4 bases between V and J, which are trimmed by 5 bases and 0 bases respectively. The CDR3 covers 12 residues, taking in both the cysteine and the phenylalanine. CDR3 DNA only is kept here, 36 bases in frame from base 1. Comments on this clone: The antigen it binds to is not known. Within one base of it there is no much larger clone, and no base qualities were kept.

TCRbeta CDR3 regions were amplified from genomic DNA by means of the immunoSEQ Assay, a bias-controlled multiplex PCR. Per the authors' processing: The number of nucleated cells in each sample was estimated by amplification of reference gene primers within the assay. To quantify the absolute abundance of each unique TCRbeta CDR3 rearrangement, sequence reads were collapsed and filtered. For each sample, productive Simpson clonality was calculated as the square root of Simpson's diversity index across productive rearrangements. In its TCRdb copy, this immuneACCESS table keeps in-frame sequences only and misses some clones. Where compared with another copy, unresolved V genes explain less than half of these, and the others have no known cause. V and J calls and clone size are given by that table; D and trimming were obtained from the DNA. The sample has roughly 170,000 clones on record, roughly 84% of them singletons. Approximately 1.1% of the sample lies in the top ten.

The TCR originated in a man aged 60 to 69 who had recovered from COVID-19. The chain was built from TRBV12-3 or TRBV12-4 and TRBJ1-1; a confident D gene designation cannot be given. Material for sequencing was peripheral blood. The base sequence is TGTGCCAGCAGTCGTCTGAACACTGAAGCTTTCTTT. Translated, this is CASSRLNTEAFF.